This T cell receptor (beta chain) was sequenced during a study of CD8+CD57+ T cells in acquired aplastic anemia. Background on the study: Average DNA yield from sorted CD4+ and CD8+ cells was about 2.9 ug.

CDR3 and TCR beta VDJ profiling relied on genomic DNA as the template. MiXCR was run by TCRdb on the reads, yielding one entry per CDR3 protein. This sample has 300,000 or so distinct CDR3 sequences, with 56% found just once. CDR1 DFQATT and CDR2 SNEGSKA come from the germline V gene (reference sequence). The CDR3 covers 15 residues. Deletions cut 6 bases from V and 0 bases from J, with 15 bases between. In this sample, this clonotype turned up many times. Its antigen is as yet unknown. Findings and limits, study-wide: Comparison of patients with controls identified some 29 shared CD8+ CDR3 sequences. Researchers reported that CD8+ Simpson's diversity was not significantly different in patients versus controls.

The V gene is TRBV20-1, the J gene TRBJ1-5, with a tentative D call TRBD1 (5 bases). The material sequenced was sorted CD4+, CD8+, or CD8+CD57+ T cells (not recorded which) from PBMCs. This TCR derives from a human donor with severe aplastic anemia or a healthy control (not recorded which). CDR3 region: CSAQRGSYSNQPQHF. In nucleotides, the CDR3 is TGCAGTGCCCAGAGGGGATCTTATAGCAATCAGCCCCAGCATTTT.